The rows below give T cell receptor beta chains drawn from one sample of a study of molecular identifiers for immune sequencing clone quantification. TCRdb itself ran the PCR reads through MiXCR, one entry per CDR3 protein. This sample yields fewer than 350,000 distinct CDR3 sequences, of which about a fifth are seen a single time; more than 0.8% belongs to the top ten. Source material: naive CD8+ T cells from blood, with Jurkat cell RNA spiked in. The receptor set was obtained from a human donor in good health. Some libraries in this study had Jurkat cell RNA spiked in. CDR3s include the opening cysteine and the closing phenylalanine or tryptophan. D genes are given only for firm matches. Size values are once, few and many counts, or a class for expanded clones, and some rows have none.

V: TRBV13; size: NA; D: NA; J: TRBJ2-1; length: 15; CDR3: CASSLRDLSYNEQFF; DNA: TGTGCCAGCAGCTTGCGGGACCTCTCCTACAATGAGCAGTTCTTC
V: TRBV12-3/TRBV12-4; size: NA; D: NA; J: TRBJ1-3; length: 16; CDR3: CASSSTSGGTGNTIYF; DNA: TGTGCCAGCAGCTCCACTTCGGGGGGGACCGGGAACACCATATATTTT
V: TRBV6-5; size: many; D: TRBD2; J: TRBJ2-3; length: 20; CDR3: CASSYDWASGRAVGTDTQYF; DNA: TGTGCCAGCAGTTACGATTGGGCTAGCGGGAGGGCTGTCGGCACAGATACGCAGTATTTT
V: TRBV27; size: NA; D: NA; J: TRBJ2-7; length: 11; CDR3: CASSTAHEQCF; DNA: TGTGCCAGCAGTACAGCCCACGAGCAGTGCTTC
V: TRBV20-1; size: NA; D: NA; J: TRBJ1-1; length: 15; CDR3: CSARDQDEGYTEAFF; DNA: TGCAGTGCTAGAGATCAGGATGAGGGGTACACTGAAGCTTTCTTT
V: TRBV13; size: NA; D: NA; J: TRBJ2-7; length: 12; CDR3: CASSVGPFEQYF; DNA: TGTGCCAGCAGCGTAGGGCCCTTCGAGCAGTACTTC
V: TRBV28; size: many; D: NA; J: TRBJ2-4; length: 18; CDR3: CASSSLVEGSLAKNIQYF; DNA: TGTGCCAGCAGTTCCCTTGTTGAGGGATCCCTAGCCAAAAACATTCAGTACTTC
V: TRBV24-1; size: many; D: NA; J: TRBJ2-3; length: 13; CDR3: CATAHSRADTQYF; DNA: TGTGCCACCGCTCATTCCAGGGCAGATACGCAGTATTTT
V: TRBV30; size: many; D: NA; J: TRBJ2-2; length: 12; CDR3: CAWSIVHGELFF; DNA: TGTGCCTGGAGTATAGTTCACGGGGAGCTGTTTTTT
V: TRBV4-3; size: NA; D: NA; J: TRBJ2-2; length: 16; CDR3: CASSQDWQGRTGELFF; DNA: TGCGCCAGCAGCCAAGATTGGCAGGGTCGGACCGGGGAGCTGTTTTTT
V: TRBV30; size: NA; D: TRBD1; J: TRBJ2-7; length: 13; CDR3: CAWEDRGSFEQYF; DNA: TGTGCCTGGGAGGACAGGGGAAGTTTCGAGCAGTACTTC
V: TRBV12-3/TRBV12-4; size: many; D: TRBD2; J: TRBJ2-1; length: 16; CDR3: CASTGSGTSGNNEQFF; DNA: TGTGCCAGCACCGGGAGCGGGACTAGCGGTAACAATGAGCAGTTCTTC
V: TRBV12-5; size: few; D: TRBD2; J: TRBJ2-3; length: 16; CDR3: CASGSGLAGITDTQYF; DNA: TGTGCTAGTGGTTCGGGACTAGCGGGGATAACAGATACGCAGTATTTT
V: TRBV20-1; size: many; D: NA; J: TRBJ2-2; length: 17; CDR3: CSARDYSYGENTGELFF; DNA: TGCAGTGCTAGAGATTATAGTTACGGGGAGAACACCGGGGAGCTGTTTTTT
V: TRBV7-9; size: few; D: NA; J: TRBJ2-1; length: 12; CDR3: CASSLSPNEQFF; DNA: TGTGCCAGCAGCTTATCTCCCAATGAGCAGTTCTTC
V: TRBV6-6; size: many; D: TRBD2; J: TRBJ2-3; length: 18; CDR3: CASSYLRVGLAGTDTQYF; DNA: TGTGCCAGCAGTTACCTCCGTGTGGGACTAGCGGGCACAGATACGCAGTATTTT
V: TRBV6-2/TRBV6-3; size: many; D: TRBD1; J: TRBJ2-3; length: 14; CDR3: CASRAQGALDTQYF; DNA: TGTGCCAGCAGGGCACAGGGGGCTTTAGATACGCAGTATTTT
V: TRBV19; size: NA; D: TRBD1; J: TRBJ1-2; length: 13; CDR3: CASSIGTDYGYTF; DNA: TGTGCCAGTAGTATCGGGACAGACTATGGCTACACCTTC
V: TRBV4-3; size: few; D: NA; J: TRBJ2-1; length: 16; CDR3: CASSQEYSALYTEQFF; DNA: TGCGCCAGCAGCCAAGAGTATAGCGCCCTATACACTGAGCAGTTCTTC
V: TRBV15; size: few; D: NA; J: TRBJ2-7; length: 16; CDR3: CATSRRRDSGSNEQYF; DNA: TGTGCCACCAGCAGACGCCGGGATTCGGGAAGCAACGAGCAGTACTTC
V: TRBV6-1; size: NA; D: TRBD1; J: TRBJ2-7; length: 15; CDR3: CASREPGTGVYEQYF; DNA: TGTGCCAGCAGGGAGCCCGGGACAGGGGTCTACGAGCAGTACTTC
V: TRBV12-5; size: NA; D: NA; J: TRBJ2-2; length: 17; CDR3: CASGLDPGGLNTGELFF; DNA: TGTGCTAGTGGTTTGGACCCCGGGGGGCTGAACACCGGGGAGCTGTTTTTT
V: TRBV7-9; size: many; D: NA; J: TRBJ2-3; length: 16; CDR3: CASSLAPRTSTDTQYF; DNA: TGTGCCAGCAGCTTAGCGCCTCGGACTAGCACAGATACGCAGTATTTT
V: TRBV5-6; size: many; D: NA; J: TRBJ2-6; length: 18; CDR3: CASSLLRGMVSVANVLTF; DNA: TGTGCCAGCAGCTTGTTACGGGGTATGGTTTCTGTGGCCAACGTCCTGACTTTC
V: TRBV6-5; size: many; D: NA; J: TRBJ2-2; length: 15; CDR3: CASSYEISNTGELFF; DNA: TGTGCCAGCAGTTACGAGATCTCGAACACCGGGGAGCTGTTTTTT
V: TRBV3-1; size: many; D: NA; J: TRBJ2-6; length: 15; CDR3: CASSQDFPGANVLTF; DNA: TGTGCCAGCAGCCAAGATTTCCCCGGGGCCAACGTCCTGACTTTC
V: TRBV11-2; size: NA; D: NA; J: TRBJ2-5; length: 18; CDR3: CASSLGVFGQIFQETQYF; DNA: TGTGCCAGCAGCTTAGGCGTTTTCGGACAGATATTCCAAGAGACCCAGTACTTC
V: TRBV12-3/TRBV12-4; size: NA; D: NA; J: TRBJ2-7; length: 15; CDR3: CASSDGQTAAYEQYF; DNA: TGTGCCAGCAGTGACGGACAGACCGCGGCCTACGAGCAGTACTTC
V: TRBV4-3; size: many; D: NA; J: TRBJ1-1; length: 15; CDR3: CASSQDRHRNTEAFF; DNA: TGCGCCAGCAGCCAAGATCGGCACCGAAACACTGAAGCTTTCTTT
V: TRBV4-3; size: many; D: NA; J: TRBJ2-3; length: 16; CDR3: CASSQAGGGGTDTQYF; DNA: TGCGCCAGCAGCCAAGCTGGAGGGGGTGGCACAGATACGCAGTATTTT
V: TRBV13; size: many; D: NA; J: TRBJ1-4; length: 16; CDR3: CASSLGVGGSYEKLFF; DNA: TGTGCCAGCAGCCTAGGGGTCGGGGGGTCCTACGAAAAACTGTTTTTT
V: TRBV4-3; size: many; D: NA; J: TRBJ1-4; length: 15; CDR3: CASSHRLSTNEKLFF; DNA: TGCGCCAGCAGCCATCGGCTTTCAACTAATGAAAAACTGTTTTTT
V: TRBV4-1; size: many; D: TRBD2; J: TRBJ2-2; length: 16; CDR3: CASSQAAGGPYGELFF; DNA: TGCGCCAGCAGCCAAGCAGCGGGGGGGCCCTACGGGGAGCTGTTTTTT
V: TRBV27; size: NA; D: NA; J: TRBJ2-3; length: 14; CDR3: CASSLQGTSDTQYF; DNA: TGTGCCAGCAGTTTACAGGGAACTTCAGATACGCAGTATTTT
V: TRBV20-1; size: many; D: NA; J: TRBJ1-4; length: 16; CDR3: CSARVSNGGTNEKLFF; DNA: TGCAGTGCTAGAGTATCTAATGGGGGAACTAATGAAAAACTGTTTTTT
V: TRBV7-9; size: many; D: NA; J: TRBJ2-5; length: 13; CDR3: CASSRDPQETQYF; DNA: TGTGCCAGCAGCAGGGACCCCCAGGAGACCCAGTACTTC
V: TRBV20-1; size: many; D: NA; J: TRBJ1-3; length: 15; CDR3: CSARADATSGNTIYF; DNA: TGCAGTGCTAGAGCCGACGCTACCTCTGGAAACACCATATATTTT
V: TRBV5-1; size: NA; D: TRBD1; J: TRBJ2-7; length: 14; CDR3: CASSLGQGIYEQCF; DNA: TGCGCCAGCAGCCTCGGACAGGGTATATACGAGCAGTGCTTC
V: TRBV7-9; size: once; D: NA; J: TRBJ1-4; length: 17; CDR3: CASGFPPGSGANEKLFF; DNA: TGTGCCAGCGGCTTTCCACCGGGAAGCGGGGCTAATGAAAAACTGTTTTTT
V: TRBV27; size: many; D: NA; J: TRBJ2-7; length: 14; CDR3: CASSTTGTRYEQYF; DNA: TGTGCCAGCAGTACAACCGGGACACGGTACGAGCAGTACTTC
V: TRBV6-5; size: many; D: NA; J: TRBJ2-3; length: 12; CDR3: CASSSTTDTQYF; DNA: TGTGCCAGCAGCAGCACCACAGATACGCAGTATTTT
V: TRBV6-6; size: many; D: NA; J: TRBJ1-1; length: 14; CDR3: CASSIYRENTEAFF; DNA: TGTGCCAGCAGTATTTATAGGGAGAACACTGAAGCTTTCTTT
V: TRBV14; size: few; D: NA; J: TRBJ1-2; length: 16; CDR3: CASSQYTGRYNYGYTF; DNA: TGTGCCAGCAGCCAGTATACCGGACGATATAACTATGGCTACACCTTC
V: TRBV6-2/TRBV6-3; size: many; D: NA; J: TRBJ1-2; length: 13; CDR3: CASSSGGSYGYTF; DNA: TGTGCCAGCAGTTCTGGGGGAAGCTATGGCTACACCTTC
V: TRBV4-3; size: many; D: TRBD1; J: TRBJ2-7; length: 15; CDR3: CASSQGQGVAYEQYF; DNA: TGCGCCAGCAGCCAAGGACAGGGTGTGGCGTACGAGCAGTACTTC
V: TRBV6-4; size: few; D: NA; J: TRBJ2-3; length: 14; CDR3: CASSDFGSADTQYF; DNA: TGTGCCAGCAGTGACTTTGGCTCTGCAGATACGCAGTATTTT
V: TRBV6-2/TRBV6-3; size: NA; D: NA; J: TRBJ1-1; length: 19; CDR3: CASSYRFGGDTAENTEAFF; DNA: TGTGCCAGCAGTTACAGATTTGGAGGGGACACAGCCGAAAACACTGAAGCTTTCTTT
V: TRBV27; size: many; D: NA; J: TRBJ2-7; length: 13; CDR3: CASSSHVQYEQYF; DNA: TGTGCCAGCAGTTCCCATGTACAGTACGAACAGTACTTC
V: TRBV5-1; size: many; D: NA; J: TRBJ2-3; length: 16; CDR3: CASSLGTATSTDTQYF; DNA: TGCGCCAGCAGCTTGGGGACAGCTACTAGCACAGATACGCAGTATTTT
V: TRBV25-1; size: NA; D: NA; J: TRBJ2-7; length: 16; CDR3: CASSKTGPSDLYEQYF; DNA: TGTGCCAGCAGTAAAACAGGGCCCTCCGACCTGTACGAGCAGTACTTC
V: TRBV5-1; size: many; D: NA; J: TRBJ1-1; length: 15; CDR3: CASSYDTDMNTEAFF; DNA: TGCGCCAGCAGCTACGATACAGATATGAACACTGAAGCTTTCTTT
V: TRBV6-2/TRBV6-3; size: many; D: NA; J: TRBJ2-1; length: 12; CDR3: CASSLGGGEQFF; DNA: TGTGCCAGCAGCTTAGGAGGTGGAGAGCAGTTCTTC
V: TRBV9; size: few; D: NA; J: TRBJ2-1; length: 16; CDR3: CASSVGVASSYNEQFF; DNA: TGTGCCAGCAGCGTAGGGGTAGCGTCCTCCTACAATGAGCAGTTCTTC
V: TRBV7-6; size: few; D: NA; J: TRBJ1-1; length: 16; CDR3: CASSHHPGQQNTEAFF; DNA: TGTGCCAGCAGCCATCATCCGGGACAACAGAACACTGAAGCTTTCTTT
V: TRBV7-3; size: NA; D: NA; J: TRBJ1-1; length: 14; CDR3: CASSFLGGSTEAFF; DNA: TGTGCCAGCAGCTTTTTGGGGGGCAGCACTGAAGCTTTCTTT
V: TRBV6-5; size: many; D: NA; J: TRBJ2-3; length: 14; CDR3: CASSYSGIPDTQYF; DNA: TGTGCCAGCAGTTACTCTGGAATCCCAGATACGCAGTATTTT
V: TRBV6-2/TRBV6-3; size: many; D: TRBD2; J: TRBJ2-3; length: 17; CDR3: CASSYPSTSGNTDTQYF; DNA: TGTGCCAGCAGTTACCCGTCGACTAGCGGAAACACAGATACGCAGTATTTT
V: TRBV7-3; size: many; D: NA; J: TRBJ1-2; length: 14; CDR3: CASSPSEAPYGYTF; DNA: TGTGCCAGCAGCCCCTCTGAAGCCCCCTATGGCTACACCTTC
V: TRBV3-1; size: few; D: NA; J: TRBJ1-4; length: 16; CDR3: CASSQEFLDGNLGLFF; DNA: TGTGCCAGCAGCCAAGAGTTTCTGGACGGCAATTTAGGCCTGTTTTTT
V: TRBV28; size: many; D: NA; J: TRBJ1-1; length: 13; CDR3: CASSSRGSTEAFF; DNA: TGTGCCAGCAGTTCGAGGGGGAGCACTGAAGCTTTCTTT